The entry below gives a single T cell receptor beta chain sequence along with its context. Its matching antigen is unknown. V was trimmed by 2 bases and J by 5 bases, leaving 19 bases between them. The CDR3 covers 16 residues. CDR1 is DFQATT and CDR2 is SNEGSKA in the germline V gene (reference sequence). The sample is drawn from a study of blood T cells in healthy people across ages. Study-wide points: Any changes in expanded clonotypes were possibly confounded, as donor CMV status remained unknown.

A second PCR of about 7 to 12 cycles used a sample-barcoded 5' primer and a J-beta primer mix. TCRdb reprocessed the 5' RACE reads with MiXCR, giving one entry per CDR3 protein. In the table there are some 1 million distinct CDR3 sequences, less than 50% of which are singletons. Sequencing used blood. V usage is TRBV20-1 and J usage is TRBJ1-5; possibly TRBD1 for D (5 bases). The receptor's source is a woman aged 55-69 years in good health. CDR3 loop: CSARPPYRGPYQPQHF. CDR3 in DNA: TGCAGTGCTAGACCCCCCTACCGGGGCCCGTATCAGCCCCAGCATTTT.